This T cell receptor (beta chain) stems from a study of post-analysis software for immune sequencing data. This clonotype was seen a handful of times. Its matching antigen is unknown. Researchers reported that TCR beta cDNA libraries carried unique molecular identifiers. A population of 1 to 10 million T cells gave rise to about half a million cDNA molecules. TCRdb re-called the PCR reads with MiXCR, one entry per CDR3 protein. The table has about 770,000 distinct CDR3 sequences, roughly 50% seen once; the top ten hold roughly 4.9%. Germline CDR1 is SGHTA and CDR2 is FQGNSA. The CDR3 extends over 15 amino acids. J gave up 5 bases and V 4 bases, and 5 bases lay outside the gene matches. General study points: Five or six TRBV segments, TRBV5-6, TRBV5-1 and TRBV20-1 among them, were found more frequent in patients than controls. Under F measure analysis, samples from one preparation batch co-clustered strongly.

The TCR comes from a girl aged 5-17 years with multiple sclerosis. The sample was blood. The V and J genes are TRBV7-2 and TRBJ2-1, with 10 bases that match TRBD2. CDR3 protein: CASSSGLARNNEQFF. The DNA for the CDR3 is TGTGCCAGCAGCTCGGGACTAGCGAGGAACAATGAGCAGTTCTTC.